One T cell receptor beta chain is described in this entry. Its antigen is unknown. Base-call qualities are not available, and no considerably larger clone is one nucleotide away. The trial excluded patients who had a history of autoimmune disease or were on systemic immunosuppression. In every dose cohort, peripheral blood was drawn for TCR sequencing at baseline, cycle 4 day 1, and cycle 7 day 1. Samples were obtained from an open-label, multicenter, first-in-human phase I dose-escalation trial of ivuxolimab. Adults with locally advanced or metastatic head and neck squamous cell, hepatocellular, melanoma or renal cell carcinoma were enrolled in the trial. Before TCR sequencing, CD4+ T cells and CD8+ T cells from peripheral blood were sorted into separate populations. This specimen belongs to a study of OX40 agonist ivuxolimab in advanced cancers. For the study in its entirety: The costimulatory receptor OX40 (CD134) was targeted by ivuxolimab, a fully human IgG2 agonistic monoclonal antibody. Intravenous ivuxolimab was administered to patients every 2 weeks at six dose levels: 0.01, 0.1, 0.3, 1.5, 3 and 10 mg/kg. Among the roughly 52 dose-escalation patients, around 20 had hepatocellular carcinoma, roughly 15 melanoma, 9 renal cell carcinoma and 9 head and neck cancer. The dose-escalation cohort was roughly 83% male with a mean age of about 54 years, ranging from about 20 to 85. Patients were allowed to have had prior anti-PD-1, anti-PD-L1 or anti-CTLA-4 therapy, and approximately 37% of the dose-escalation patients had been treated with checkpoint inhibitors. Partial responses occurred in three dose-escalation patients: two with cutaneous melanoma and one with hepatocellular carcinoma. Peripheral TCRbeta sequencing was intended to test whether TCR sequence diversity was altered and clonal T-cell expansion was caused by ivuxolimab. The paper reports the monotherapy dose-escalation portion (N of about 47 patients) of the phase I ivuxolimab trial. Here is what the overall study found, with its caveats: At doses of 0.1 to 3.0 mg/kg, clonal expansion of both CD4+ and CD8+ blood T cells was observed from baseline to week 6. After ivuxolimab, more expanded clones were found on average in CD8+ T cells than in CD4+ T cells. Low levels of normalized T-cell clonal expansion were also seen in some patients who did not respond. Which antigens the clonally expanded peripheral T cells were specific for was not determined. In partial responders in the 0.1-3.0 mg/kg groups, normalized peripheral clonal expansion was found to be among the lowest, especially among CD8+ T cells.

Ends trimmed: V by 4 bases, J by 4 bases; bases unmatched to a gene: 4. The CDR3 sequence holds 13 residues, the cysteine and phenylalanine included. This entry keeps only the CDR3 DNA: 39 bases, framed from base 1. Taken from the germline V gene, the CDR1 and CDR2 loops are SQVTM and ANQGSEA. Genomic DNA was isolated from the sorted cells so that the TCRbeta CDR3 region could be sequenced. The immunoSEQ Assay was used for sequencing of TCRbeta CDR3 regions. TCRdb mirrors the immuneACCESS table, restricted to in-frame sequences. Some clones are absent from its copies; in checked studies, under half trace to an unresolved V gene, and the reason for the others is unknown. Counted in this sample were 70,000 to 95,000 clones; roughly nine tenths of them appeared once. The ten largest clones capture 0.55% to 0.7% of the sample.

Sequencing used CD4+ or CD8+ T cells sorted from blood, obtained in a trial of the OX40 agonist ivuxolimab. Recombination linked TRBV29-1 to TRBJ1-5; 7 middle bases align to TRBD1. The clonotype comes from an adult with an advanced solid tumor such as melanoma, head and neck, liver or kidney cancer. The CDR3 corresponds to CSVGAQGNQPQHF. The DNA reads TGCAGCGTTGGGGCACAGGGGAATCAGCCCCAGCATTTT.